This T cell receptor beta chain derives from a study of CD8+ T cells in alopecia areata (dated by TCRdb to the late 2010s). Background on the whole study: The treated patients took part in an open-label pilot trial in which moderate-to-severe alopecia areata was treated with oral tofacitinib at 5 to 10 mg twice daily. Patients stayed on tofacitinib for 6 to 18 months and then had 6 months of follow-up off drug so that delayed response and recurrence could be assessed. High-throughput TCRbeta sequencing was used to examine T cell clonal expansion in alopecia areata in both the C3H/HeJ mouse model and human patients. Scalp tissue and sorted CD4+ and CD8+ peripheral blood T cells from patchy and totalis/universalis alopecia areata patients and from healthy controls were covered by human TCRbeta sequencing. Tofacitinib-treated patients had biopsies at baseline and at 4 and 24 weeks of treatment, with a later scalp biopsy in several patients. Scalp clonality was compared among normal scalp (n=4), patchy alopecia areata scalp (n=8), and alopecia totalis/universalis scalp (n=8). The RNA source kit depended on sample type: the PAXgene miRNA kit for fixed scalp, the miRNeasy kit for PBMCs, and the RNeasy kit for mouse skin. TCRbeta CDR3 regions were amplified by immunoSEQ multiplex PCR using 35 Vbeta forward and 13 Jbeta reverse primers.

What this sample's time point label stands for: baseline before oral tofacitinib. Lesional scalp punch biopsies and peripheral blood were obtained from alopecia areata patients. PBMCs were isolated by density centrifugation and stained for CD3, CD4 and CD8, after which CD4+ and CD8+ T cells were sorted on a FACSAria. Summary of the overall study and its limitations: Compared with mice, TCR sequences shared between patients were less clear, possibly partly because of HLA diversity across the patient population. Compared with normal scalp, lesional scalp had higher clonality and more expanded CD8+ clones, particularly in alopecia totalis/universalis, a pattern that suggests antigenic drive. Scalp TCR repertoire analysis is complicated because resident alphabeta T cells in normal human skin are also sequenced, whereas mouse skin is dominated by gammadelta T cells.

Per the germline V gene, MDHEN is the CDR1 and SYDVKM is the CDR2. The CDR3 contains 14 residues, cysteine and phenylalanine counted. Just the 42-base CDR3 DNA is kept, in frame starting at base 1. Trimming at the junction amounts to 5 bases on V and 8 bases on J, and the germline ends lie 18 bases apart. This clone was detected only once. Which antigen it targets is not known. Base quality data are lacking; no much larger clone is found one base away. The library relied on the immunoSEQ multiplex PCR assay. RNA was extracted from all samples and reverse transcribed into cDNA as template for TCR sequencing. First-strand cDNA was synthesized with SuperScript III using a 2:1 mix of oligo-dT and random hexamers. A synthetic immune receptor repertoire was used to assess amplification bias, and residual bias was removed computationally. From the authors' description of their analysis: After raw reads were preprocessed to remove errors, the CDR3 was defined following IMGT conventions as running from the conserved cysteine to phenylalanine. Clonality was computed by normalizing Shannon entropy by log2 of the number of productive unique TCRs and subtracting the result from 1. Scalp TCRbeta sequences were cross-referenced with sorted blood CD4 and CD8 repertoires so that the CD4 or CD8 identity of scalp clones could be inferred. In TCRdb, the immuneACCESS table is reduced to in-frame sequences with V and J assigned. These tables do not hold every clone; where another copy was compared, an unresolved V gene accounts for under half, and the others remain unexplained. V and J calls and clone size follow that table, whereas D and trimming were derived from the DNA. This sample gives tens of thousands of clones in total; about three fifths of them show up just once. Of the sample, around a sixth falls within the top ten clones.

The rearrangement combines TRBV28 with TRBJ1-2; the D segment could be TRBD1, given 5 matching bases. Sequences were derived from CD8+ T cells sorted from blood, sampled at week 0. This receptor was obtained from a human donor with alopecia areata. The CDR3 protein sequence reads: CASSPTSGRPGYTF. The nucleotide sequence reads TGTGCCAGCAGTCCTACGTCAGGGCGCCCGGGCTACACCTTC.